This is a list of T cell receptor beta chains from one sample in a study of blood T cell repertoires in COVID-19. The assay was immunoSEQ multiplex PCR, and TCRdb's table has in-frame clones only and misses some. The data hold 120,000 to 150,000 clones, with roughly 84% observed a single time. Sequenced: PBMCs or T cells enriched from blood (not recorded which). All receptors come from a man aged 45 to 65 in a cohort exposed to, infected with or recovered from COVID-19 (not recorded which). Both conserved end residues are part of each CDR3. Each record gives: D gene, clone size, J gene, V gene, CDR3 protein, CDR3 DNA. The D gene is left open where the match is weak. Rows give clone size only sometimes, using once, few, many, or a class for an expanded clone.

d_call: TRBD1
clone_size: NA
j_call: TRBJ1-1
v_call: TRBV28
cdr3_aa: CASSAGGQGVNTEAFF
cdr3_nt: TGTGCCAGCAGTGCGGGGGGACAGGGGGTTAACACTGAAGCTTTCTTT

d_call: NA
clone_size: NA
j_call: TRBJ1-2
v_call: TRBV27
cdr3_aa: CASSLSTVPYGYTF
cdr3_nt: TGTGCCAGCAGTCTCTCGACAGTCCCCTATGGCTACACCTTC

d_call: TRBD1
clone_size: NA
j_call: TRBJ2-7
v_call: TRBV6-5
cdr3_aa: CACGQGGLGEQYF
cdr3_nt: TGTGCCTGTGGACAGGGGGGCTTAGGCGAGCAGTACTTC

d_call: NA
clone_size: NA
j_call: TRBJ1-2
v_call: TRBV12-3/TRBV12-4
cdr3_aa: CASSLAGGFGYTF
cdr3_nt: TGTGCCAGCAGTTTAGCCGGGGGGTTTGGCTACACCTTC

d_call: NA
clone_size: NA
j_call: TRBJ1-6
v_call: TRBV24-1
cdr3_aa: CATQLAGESPLHF
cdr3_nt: TGTGCCACCCAACTAGCCGGGGAATCACCCCTCCACTTT

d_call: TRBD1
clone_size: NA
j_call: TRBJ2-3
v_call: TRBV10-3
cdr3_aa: CAISAGQGTDTQYF
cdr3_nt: TGTGCCATCAGTGCGGGACAGGGGACAGATACGCAGTATTTT

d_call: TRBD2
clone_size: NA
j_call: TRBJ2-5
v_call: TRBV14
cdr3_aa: CASSQERGVTQYF
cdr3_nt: TGTGCCAGCAGCCAAGAACGGGGGGTGACCCAGTACTTC

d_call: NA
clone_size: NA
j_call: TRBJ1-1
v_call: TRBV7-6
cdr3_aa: CASSLAQGFEAFF
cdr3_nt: TGTGCCAGCAGCTTAGCTCAGGGATTTGAAGCTTTCTTT

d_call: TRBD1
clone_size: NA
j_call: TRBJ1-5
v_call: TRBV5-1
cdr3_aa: CASSLAGQGAGQPQHF
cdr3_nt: TGCGCCAGCAGCTTGGCCGGGCAGGGGGCGGGACAGCCCCAGCATTTT

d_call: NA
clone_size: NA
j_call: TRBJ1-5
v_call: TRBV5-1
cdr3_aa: CASSLEAGNQPQHF
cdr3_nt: TGCGCCAGCAGCTTGGAGGCGGGTAATCAGCCCCAGCATTTT

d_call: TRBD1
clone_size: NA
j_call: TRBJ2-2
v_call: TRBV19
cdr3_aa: CASSTSGAGQGYPGELFF
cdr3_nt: TGTGCCAGTAGTACCTCTGGGGCAGGACAGGGGTATCCCGGGGAGCTGTTTTTT

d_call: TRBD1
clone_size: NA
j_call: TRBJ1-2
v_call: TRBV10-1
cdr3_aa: CASRMTGSDGYTF
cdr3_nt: TGCGCCAGCAGGATGACAGGGAGCGATGGCTACACCTTC

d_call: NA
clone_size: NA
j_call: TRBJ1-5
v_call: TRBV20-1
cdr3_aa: CSASSRRYDNQPQHF
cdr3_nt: TGCAGTGCTAGTTCGCGGAGGTATGACAATCAGCCCCAGCATTTT

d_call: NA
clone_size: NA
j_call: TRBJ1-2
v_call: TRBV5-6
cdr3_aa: CASSFGQGNYGYTF
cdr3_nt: TGTGCCAGCAGCTTTGGGCAGGGCAACTATGGCTACACCTTC

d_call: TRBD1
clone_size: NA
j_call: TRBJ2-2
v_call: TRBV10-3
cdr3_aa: CAIGPWGTGNTGELFF
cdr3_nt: TGTGCCATCGGGCCCTGGGGGACAGGGAACACCGGGGAGCTGTTTTTT

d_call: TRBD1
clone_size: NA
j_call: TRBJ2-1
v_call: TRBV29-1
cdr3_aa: CSVEGGFKDRLNEQFF
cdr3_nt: TGCAGCGTTGAAGGGGGTTTCAAGGACAGGTTAAATGAGCAGTTCTTC

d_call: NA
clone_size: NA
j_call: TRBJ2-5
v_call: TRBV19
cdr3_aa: CASSILGGQETQYF
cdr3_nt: TGTGCCAGTAGTATACTCGGGGGCCAAGAGACCCAGTACTTC

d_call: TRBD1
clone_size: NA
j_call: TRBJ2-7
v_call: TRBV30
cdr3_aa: CAGRQGYEQYF
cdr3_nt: TGTGCCGGACGACAGGGCTACGAGCAGTACTTC

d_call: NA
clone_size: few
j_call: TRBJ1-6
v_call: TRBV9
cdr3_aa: CASSVEGAGGSPLHF
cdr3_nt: TGTGCCAGCAGCGTAGAGGGTGCTGGGGGGTCACCCCTCCACTTT

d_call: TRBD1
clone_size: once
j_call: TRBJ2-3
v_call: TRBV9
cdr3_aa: CASSGKTGGPTDTQYF
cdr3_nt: TGTGCCAGCAGCGGGAAGACAGGGGGGCCCACAGATACGCAGTATTTT

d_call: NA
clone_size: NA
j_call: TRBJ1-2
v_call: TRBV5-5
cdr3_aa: CASSLGYGYTF
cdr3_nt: TGTGCCAGCAGCCTCGGCTATGGCTACACCTTC

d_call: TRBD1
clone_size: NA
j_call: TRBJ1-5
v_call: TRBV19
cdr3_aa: CASRTTDRGNQPQHF
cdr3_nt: TGTGCCAGTAGGACCACTGACAGGGGTAATCAGCCCCAGCATTTT

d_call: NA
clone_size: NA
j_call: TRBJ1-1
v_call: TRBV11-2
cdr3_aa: CASSLEVTGEAFF
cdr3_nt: TGTGCCAGCAGCTTAGAGGTAACAGGCGAAGCTTTCTTT

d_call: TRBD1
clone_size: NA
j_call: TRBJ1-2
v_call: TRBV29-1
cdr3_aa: CSVGLAPGGSGYTF
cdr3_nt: TGCAGCGTTGGACTAGCCCCAGGGGGCTCTGGCTACACCTTC

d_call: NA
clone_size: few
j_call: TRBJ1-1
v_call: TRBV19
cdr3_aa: CASRNQGNTEAFF
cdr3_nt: TGTGCCAGTAGAAATCAGGGGAACACTGAAGCTTTCTTT

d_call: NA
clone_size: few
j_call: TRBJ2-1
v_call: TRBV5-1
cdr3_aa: CASTGAGYNEQFF
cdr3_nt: TGCGCCAGCACGGGAGCGGGTTACAATGAGCAGTTCTTC

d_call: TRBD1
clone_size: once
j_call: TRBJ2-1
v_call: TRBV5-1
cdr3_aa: CASSGGQGANEQFF
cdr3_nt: TGCGCCAGCAGCGGCGGACAGGGGGCAAATGAGCAGTTCTTC

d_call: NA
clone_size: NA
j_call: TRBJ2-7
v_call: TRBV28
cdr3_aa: CASSWDRTGDEQYF
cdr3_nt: TGTGCCAGCAGTTGGGACCGAACGGGGGACGAGCAGTACTTC

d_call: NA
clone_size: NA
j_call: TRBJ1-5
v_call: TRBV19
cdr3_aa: CASSNRGNQPQHF
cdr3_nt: TGTGCCAGTAGTAACCGGGGTAATCAGCCCCAGCATTTT

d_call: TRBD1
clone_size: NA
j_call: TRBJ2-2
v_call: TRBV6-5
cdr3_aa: CASSTQGLDNGELFF
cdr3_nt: TGTGCCAGCAGTACACAGGGGTTAGATAACGGGGAGCTGTTTTTT

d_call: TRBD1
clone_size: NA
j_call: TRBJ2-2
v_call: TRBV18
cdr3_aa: CASSPGTGVTGELFF
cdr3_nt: TGTGCCAGCTCACCCGGGACAGGGGTGACCGGGGAGCTGTTTTTT

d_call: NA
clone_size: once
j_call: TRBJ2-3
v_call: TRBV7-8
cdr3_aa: CASSLGLTDTQYF
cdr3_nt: TGTGCCAGCAGCTTAGGGCTCACAGATACGCAGTATTTT

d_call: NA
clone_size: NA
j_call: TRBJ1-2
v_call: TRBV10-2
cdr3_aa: CASSDVRAVSYTF
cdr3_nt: TGCGCCAGCAGTGATGTCAGGGCTGTCTCCTACACCTTC

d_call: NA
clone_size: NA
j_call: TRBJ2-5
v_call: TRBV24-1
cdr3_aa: CATSEPGSQTQYF
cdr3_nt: TGTGCCACCAGTGAACCAGGGTCCCAGACCCAGTACTTC

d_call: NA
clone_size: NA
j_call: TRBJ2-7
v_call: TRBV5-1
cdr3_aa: CASSLGQLSSYEQYF
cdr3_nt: TGCGCCAGCAGCTTGGGACAGCTATCCTCCTACGAGCAGTACTTC

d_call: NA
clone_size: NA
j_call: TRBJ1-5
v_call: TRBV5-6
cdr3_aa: CASSLDSGPQHF
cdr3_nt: TGTGCCAGCAGCTTGGATTCCGGGCCCCAGCATTTT

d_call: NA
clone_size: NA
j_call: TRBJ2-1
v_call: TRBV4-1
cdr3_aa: CASSQEDSSSYNEQFF
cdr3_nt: TGCGCCAGCAGCCAAGAGGACTCTAGCTCCTACAATGAGCAGTTCTTC

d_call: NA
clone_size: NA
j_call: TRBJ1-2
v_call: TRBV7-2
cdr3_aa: CASSSLSGVNYGYTF
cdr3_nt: TGTGCCAGCAGCTCCCTATCAGGGGTTAACTATGGCTACACCTTC

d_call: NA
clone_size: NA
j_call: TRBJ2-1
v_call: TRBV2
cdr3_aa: CASSELESGHEQFF
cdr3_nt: TGTGCCAGCAGTGAATTGGAGAGCGGTCATGAGCAGTTCTTC

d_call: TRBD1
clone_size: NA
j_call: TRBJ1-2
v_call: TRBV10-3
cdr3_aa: CAIIGRQGGAYTF
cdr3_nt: TGTGCCATCATTGGAAGACAGGGGGGCGCCTACACCTTC

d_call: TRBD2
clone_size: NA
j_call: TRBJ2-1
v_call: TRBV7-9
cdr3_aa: CASSLASGGYEQFF
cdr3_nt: TGTGCCAGCAGCTTAGCTAGCGGGGGTTATGAGCAGTTCTTC

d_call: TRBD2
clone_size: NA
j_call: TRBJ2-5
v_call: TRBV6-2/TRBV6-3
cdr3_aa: CASSYKVSGIGETQYF
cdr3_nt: TGTGCCAGCAGTTACAAGGTTAGCGGGATTGGAGAGACCCAGTACTTC

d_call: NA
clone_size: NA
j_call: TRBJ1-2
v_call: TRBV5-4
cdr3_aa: CASSLRVGQDSNYGYTF
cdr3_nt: TGTGCCAGCAGCTTGAGAGTTGGCCAGGACTCTAACTATGGCTACACCTTC

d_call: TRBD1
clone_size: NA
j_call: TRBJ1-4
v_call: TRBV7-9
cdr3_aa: CASSLGQINEKLFF
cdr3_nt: TGTGCCAGCAGCTTGGGACAGATAAATGAAAAACTGTTTTTT

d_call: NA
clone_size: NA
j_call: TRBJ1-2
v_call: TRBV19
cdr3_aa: CASSIGRGGYGYTF
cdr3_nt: TGTGCCAGTAGTATAGGAAGAGGGGGCTATGGCTACACCTTC

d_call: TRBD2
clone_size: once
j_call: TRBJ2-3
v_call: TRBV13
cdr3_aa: CASSLEAGGPSDTQYF
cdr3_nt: TGTGCCAGCAGCTTAGAAGCGGGAGGGCCATCGGATACGCAGTATTTT

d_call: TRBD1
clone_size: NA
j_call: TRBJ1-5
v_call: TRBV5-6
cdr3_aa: CASSLGTGNQPQHF
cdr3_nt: TGTGCCAGCAGCTTAGGGACAGGCAATCAGCCCCAGCATTTT

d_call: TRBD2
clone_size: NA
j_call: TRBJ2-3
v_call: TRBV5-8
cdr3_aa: CASSFASGGTDTQYF
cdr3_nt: TGTGCCAGCAGCTTTGCTAGCGGGGGGACAGATACGCAGTATTTT

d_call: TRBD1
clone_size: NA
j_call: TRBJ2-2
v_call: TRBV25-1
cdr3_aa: CASTPGQGWTGELFF
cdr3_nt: TGTGCCAGCACCCCGGGACAGGGATGGACCGGGGAGCTGTTTTTT

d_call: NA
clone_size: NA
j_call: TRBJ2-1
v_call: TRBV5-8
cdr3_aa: CAIVSQQGNEQFF
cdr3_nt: TGTGCCATAGTCAGCCAACAGGGAAATGAGCAGTTCTTC

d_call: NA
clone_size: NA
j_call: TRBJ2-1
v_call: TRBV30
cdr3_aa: CAWSVGGRNEQFF
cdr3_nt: TGTGCCTGGAGTGTAGGGGGTAGGAATGAGCAGTTCTTC

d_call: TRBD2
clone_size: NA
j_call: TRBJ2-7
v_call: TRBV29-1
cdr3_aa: CSVSAGGPLYEQYF
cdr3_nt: TGCAGCGTTTCAGCGGGGGGTCCCCTTTACGAGCAGTACTTC

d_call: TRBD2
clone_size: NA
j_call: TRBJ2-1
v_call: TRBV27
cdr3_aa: CASSSTPGLAGLSSYNEQFF
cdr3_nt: TGTGCCAGCAGCTCGACGCCGGGACTAGCGGGGCTGAGCTCCTACAATGAGCAGTTCTTC

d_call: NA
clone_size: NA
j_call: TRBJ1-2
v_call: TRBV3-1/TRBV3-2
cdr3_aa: CASSQGQSNYGYTF
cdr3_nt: TGTGCCAGCAGCCAAGGACAGTCTAACTATGGCTACACCTTC

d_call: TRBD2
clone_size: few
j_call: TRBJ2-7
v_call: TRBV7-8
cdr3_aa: CASGAGGGYEQYF
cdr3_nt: TGTGCCAGCGGGGCTGGCGGGGGGTACGAGCAGTACTTC

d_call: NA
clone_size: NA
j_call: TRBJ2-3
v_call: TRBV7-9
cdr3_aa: CASSSKRDPDFSTDTQYF
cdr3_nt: TGTGCCAGCAGCTCCAAACGGGATCCAGATTTCTCCACAGATACGCAGTATTTT

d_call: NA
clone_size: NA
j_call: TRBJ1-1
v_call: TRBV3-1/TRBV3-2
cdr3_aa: CASSLLGLYTEAFF
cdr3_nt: TGTGCCAGCAGCTTACTGGGGCTTTACACTGAAGCTTTCTTT

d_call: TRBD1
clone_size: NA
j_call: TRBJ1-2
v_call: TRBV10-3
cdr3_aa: CATGGDRGYGYTF
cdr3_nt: TGTGCCACGGGAGGCGACAGGGGATATGGCTACACCTTC

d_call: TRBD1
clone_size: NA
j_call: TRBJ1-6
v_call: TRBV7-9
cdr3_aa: CASSFHDRGPNSPLHF
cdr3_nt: TGTGCCAGCAGCTTTCATGACAGGGGGCCTAATTCACCCCTCCACTTT